A selection of T cell receptor delta chains follows, all from one sample in a study of gamma-delta chains in newborns, infants, children. TCRdb re-identified clones in the reads via CATT. The sample yields 1,500 to 2,000 delta-chain clones, around 38% seen once. Sequencing input: blood. Every receptor here comes from a child who had a fever. The CDR3 runs from the conserved cysteine through the conserved F or W. D genes are given only for firm matches. Size is omitted from some rows. Given values are once, few, many or a class for expanded clones.

>TRDJ1|TRDD3|16|TRDV2|NA
TGTGCCTGTGACTTGCTTACTGGGGGATACACCGATAAACTCATCTTT
CACDLLTGGYTDKLIF
>TRDJ1|NA|19|TRDV2|NA
TGTGCCTGTGACACCGTGGGAGGCCACCACCAGAGGGACACCGATAAACTCATCTTT
CACDTVGGHHQRDTDKLIF
>TRDJ1|TRDD3|15|TRDV2|NA
TGTGCCTGTGACAAACTGGGGGGTACGAGCGATAAACTCATCTTT
CACDKLGGTSDKLIF
>TRDJ1|NA|14|TRDV2|few
TGTGCCTGTGACGCGCTAAAGTACACCGATAAACTCATCTTT
CACDALKYTDKLIF
>TRDJ1|TRDD3|15|TRDV2|few
TGTGCCTGTGACTCGGTGGGGGATTCGGCCGATAAACTCATCTTT
CACDSVGDSADKLIF
>TRDJ1|TRDD3|16|TRDV2|NA
TGTGCCTGTGGCACCGTCGAGGTGGGGGATACCGATAAACTCATCTTT
CACGTVEVGDTDKLIF
>TRDJ1|TRDD3|17|TRDV2|large
TGTGCCTGTGACACCCTAACTGGGGGATACTCCACCGATAAACTCATCTTT
CACDTLTGGYSTDKLIF
>TRDJ3|NA|17|TRDV2|NA
TGTGCCTGTGACACTCCTTCCCCCTCCTGGGACACCCGACAGATGTTTTTC
CACDTPSPSWDTRQMFF
>TRDJ1|TRDD3|20|TRDV2|NA
TGTGCCTGTGACACTCTGGCTGGGGGACTGCCGAGTAAGTACACCGATAAACTCATCTTT
CACDTLAGGLPSKYTDKLIF
>TRDJ1|NA|14|TRDV2|few
TGTGCCTGTGACACTCTGGGGATGGCCGATACACTCATCTTC
CACDTLGMADTLIF
>TRDJ1|NA|16|TRDV2|NA
TGTGCCTGTAACACACTGGGCGATACGAACCCCGATAAACTCATCTTT
CACNTLGDTNPDKLIF
>TRDJ3|TRDD3|20|TRDV2|NA
TGTGCCTGTGACCGACTGGGGGATACGGGTGGATCCTGGGACACCCGACAGATGTTTTTC
CACDRLGDTGGSWDTRQMFF
>TRDJ1|TRDD3|16|TRDV2|NA
TGTGCCTGTGACAGACTGGGGGATACGCCCGGCGGTAAGCTCATCTTT
CACDRLGDTPGGKLIF
>TRDJ1|TRDD3|14|TRDV2|few
TGTGCCTGTGACACCTGGGGGATACAGACTAAACTCATCTTT
CACDTWGIQTKLIF
>TRDJ1|TRDD3|15|TRDV2|NA
TGTGCCTGTGGCTGGTTGAGGGATACAGTCGATAAACTCATCTTT
CACGWLRDTVDKLIF
>TRDJ3|NA|19|TRDV2|NA
TGTGCCTGTGACACCGTCGAGATACAGGGCTCCTGGGACACCCGACAGATGTTTTTC
CACDTVEIQGSWDTRQMFF